The 5 T cell receptor beta chains presented below share a single source sample, sequenced in a study of CD8 T cells in Susac syndrome. After extraction with the RNeasy kit, about 0.45 to 1 ug of the RNA was reverse transcribed using random hexamers. TCRdb reprocessed the immunoSEQ multiplex PCR reads with MiXCR, giving one entry per CDR3 protein. The top ten hold 0.12% of the sample, which has around 170,000 distinct CDR3 sequences, around 96% seen once. The specimen was CD4+ T cells from PBMCs. These receptors were collected from a human donor with Susac syndrome.

The rearrangement joins TRBV5-6 to TRBJ2-7; a weak D match, TRBD1 (5 bases). This CDR3 region has 14 residues. Germline V gene sequence: CDR1 SGHDT, CDR2 YYEEEE. V lost 0 bases and J 3 bases, leaving 10 bases between the germline ends. Here the CDR3 reads CASSLGQNHYEQYV. CDR3 nucleotide sequence: TGTGCCAGCAGCTTGGGACAGAACCACTACGAGCAGTACGTC.

The J gene is TRBJ2-5, the V gene TRBV15, with D possibly called TRBD1 or TRBD2 (5 bases each). Germline V gene lookup returns CDR1 LNHNV and CDR2 YYDKDF (reference sequence). The CDR3 is made up of 13 amino acids. The ends were cut back, 8 bases at V and 4 bases at J, with 14 bases in the middle. The DNA of the CDR3 is TGTGCCACCCAGTCTACAGGAGGAGAGACCCAGTACTTC. It codes for CATQSTGGETQYF.

The chain is built from TRBV6-5 and TRBJ2-4; TRBD2 agrees at 10 bases. CDR3 length equals 15 residues. The J segment lost 8 bases and the V segment lost 2 bases, leaving 6 bases of the junction unmatched. Germline V gives CDR1 MNHEY, CDR2 SVGAGI. CDR3 region: CASSYLSSGRDIQYF. CDR3 bases: TGTGCCAGCAGTTACCTGTCTAGCGGGAGAGACATTCAGTACTTC.

This chain connects TRBV3-1 to TRBJ2-5, with TRBD2 matching 7 bases. The V gene end was trimmed by 4 bases and the J gene end by 4 bases; junction bases not matched to a gene: 9. CDR1 and CDR2 (germline): LGHDT, YNNKEL (reference sequence). The CDR3 is made up of 15 amino acids. This CDR3 reads CASSPAWGRVETQYF. The CDR3, as DNA: TGTGCCAGCAGCCCCGCCTGGGGGAGGGTAGAGACCCAGTACTTC.

The V call is TRBV28, the J call TRBJ2-4, with D unresolved. The germline CDR1 and CDR2 sequences are MDHEN and SYDVKM. The germline V and J ends were trimmed by 5 bases and 1 base, with 12 bases remaining between them. The CDR3 loop spans 15 amino acids. Here the CDR3 reads CASSPLRMAKNIQYF. As DNA, the CDR3 is TGTGCCAGCAGTCCTCTTCGGATGGCCAAAAACATTCAGTACTTC.